This paragraph covers one TCR beta chain sequence. Its antigen is unknown. The sample holds no much larger clone one base away, and base qualities are not on file. TCRbeta CDR3 regions were amplified from genomic DNA by means of the immunoSEQ Assay, a bias-controlled multiplex PCR. Under the source paper's analysis protocol: The number of nucleated cells in each sample was estimated from the amplification of reference gene primers within the assay. To quantify the absolute abundance of each unique TCRbeta CDR3 rearrangement, sequence reads were collapsed and filtered. For each sample, productive Simpson clonality was calculated as the square root of Simpson's diversity index across productive rearrangements. Not all clones reach the TCRdb copy of this immuneACCESS table, which keeps in-frame sequences only. Checked studies attribute under half of the gap to unresolved V genes and leave the rest unexplained. V, J and clone size derive from that table, while D and trimming were established from the DNA sequence. This sample comprises about 310,000 clones, roughly nine tenths of them detected only once. Roughly a tenth of the sample comes from the top ten.

These data come from a study of blood T cell repertoires in COVID-19 (dated by TCRdb to the early 2020s). About the study as a whole: Samples from collaborators originated in the United States, Italy and Spain and spanned both the acute and convalescent phases of COVID-19. The prospective study material was composed of cDNA or gDNA derived from T cells, B-cell-depleted T cells, or PBMCs. The dataset comprised deeply sampled blood TCRbeta repertoires from subjects exposed to, actively infected with, or recovered from COVID-19. A freely available public database, intended as a resource for researchers studying the immune response to SARS-CoV-2, is where the repertoires were released. The samples were drawn from the first 160 participants of the ongoing ImmuneRACE study and from some 1,300 subjects provided by 6 global collaborators. Nearly every sample came with metadata listing a de-identified subject ID, COVID-19 status, age in years and sex. HLA class I and class II types, where available, came from metadata supplied by the sample provider rather than from assay-based typing.

Cut back by 6 bases and 1 base, the V and J ends lie 12 bases apart. CDR1 and CDR2 are drawn from the germline V gene: SQVTM, ANQGSEA. Taken from cysteine to phenylalanine, the CDR3 has 13 residues. Only the CDR3 portion is preserved as DNA: 39 bases, with reading frame beginning at the first base. Participants in the prospective study were aged 18 to 89 years, lived in some 24 United States geographic areas, and enrolled through a virtual design. To assign participants to cohorts, the prospective study relied on clinical history that participants themselves reported in a screening survey and a study questionnaire. ImmuneRACE Cohort 3 recovered participants were defined by two consecutive negative NP/OP PCR tests, healthcare professional clearance, or symptom resolution. In the prospective study, whole blood, serum and a nasopharyngeal or oropharyngeal swab were collected from each participant by mobile phlebotomists. Participants in the prospective study had the option to provide additional blood draws and questionnaires over a 2-month period. Blood samples from the prospective study were shipped frozen or at room temperature prior to DNA extraction.

Study-wide conclusions, independent of this receptor: The amount of clinical and demographic metadata varied by source and participant and was provided uncurated.

The sample comprised PBMCs or T cells enriched from blood (not recorded which). This TCR was recovered from a woman aged 25 to 39 who had recovered from COVID-19. The rearranged segments are TRBV29-1 and TRBJ1-2, with the identity of the D gene unclear. The DNA is as follows: TGCAGCGTGTGTCCTCGACTTAACTATGGCTACACCTTC. Its protein is CSVCPRLNYGYTF.